The next 20 T cell receptor beta chains were all read from a single sample in a study of shared clonotypes between healthy human individuals. Libraries were prepared by immunoSEQ multiplex PCR; TCRdb keeps only in-frame clonotypes and omits some of them. In the table there are a few hundred thousand clones, around 72% of which are singletons. Sequenced: memory CD4+ T cells sorted from blood. The subset was: CD45RA-negative fraction. Source of these receptors: a man aged 25-45 years in good health.

Ten or more counts support this clone. The chain employs TRBV19 and TRBJ2-1; 8 bases line up with TRBD2. V shed 6 bases, J shed 3 bases, and the junction held 4 bases outside the gene matches. CDR1 is LNHDA and CDR2 is SQIVND in the germline V gene (reference sequence). The CDR3 consists of 14 residues. CDR3 bases: TGTGCCAGTAGGAGCGGGAGTATCTACAATGAGCAGTTCTTC. Residues: CASRSGSIYNEQFF.

This clone came up once. V is TRBV5-4 and J is TRBJ2-3, with D perhaps TRBD1 or TRBD2 (5 bases each). Germline V gene sequence: CDR1 SGHNT, CDR2 YYREEE (reference sequence). The germline V and J ends were trimmed by 0 bases and 0 bases, with 8 bases remaining between them. The CDR3 has 15 residues. The CDR3 bases are TGTGCCAGCAGCTTGGGGGGGACCAGCACAGATACGCAGTATTTT. Its translation is CASSLGGTSTDTQYF.

V and J are TRBV7-9 and TRBJ2-1; the D gene is possibly TRBD1 (6 bases). The CDR3 loop spans 15 amino acids. Trimming stripped 5 bases from V and 5 bases from J, with 16 bases between. CDR1 and CDR2 from the germline V gene are SEHNR and FQNEAQ (reference sequence). The CDR3 loop reads CASSVQGPVNNEQFF. The CDR3, as DNA: TGTGCCAGCAGCGTACAGGGACCGGTGAACAATGAGCAGTTCTTC.

This clone has ten or more counts. V and J are TRBV30 and TRBJ2-1; TRBD1 agrees at 9 bases. After removal of 8 bases from V and 7 bases from J, the junction contained 9 bases not matched to a gene. The CDR3 has 13 residues. Germline V gene lookup returns CDR1 GTSNPN and CDR2 SVGIG (reference sequence). The CDR3 is CAIEGQGKNEQFF. For the CDR3, the DNA is TGTGCCATAGAAGGACAGGGGAAGAATGAGCAGTTCTTC.

The gene calls are TRBV5-5 and TRBJ2-1; D possibly uses TRBD1 or TRBD2 (5 bases each). The CDR3 extends over 14 amino acids. Per the germline V gene, CDR1 is SGHKS and CDR2 is YYEKEE (reference sequence). V was cut by 0 bases and J by 7 bases, with 11 bases left in between. The CDR3 protein is CASSLVGPLNEQFF. CDR3 coding DNA: TGTGCCAGCAGCTTGGTGGGACCCCTTAATGAGCAGTTCTTC.

The chain is built from TRBV5-4 and TRBJ2-1; TRBD2 matches 9 bases. The CDR3 consists of 15 residues. From germline, CDR1 is SGHNT and CDR2 YYREEE (reference sequence). V shed 2 bases, J shed 6 bases, and the junction held 6 bases outside the gene matches. In DNA form, the CDR3 reads TGTGCCAGCAGCTTACGCCTAGCGGGAATCAATGAGCAGTTCTTC. Encoded protein: CASSLRLAGINEQFF.

V gene TRBV18 combines with J gene TRBJ1-1; the D gene is possibly TRBD1 (6 bases). This CDR3 region has 15 residues. Trimming shortened V by 3 bases and J by 1 base, and 12 bases separated the two germline ends. From germline, CDR1 is KGHSH and CDR2 LQKENI. CDR3 bases: TGTGCCAGCTCACCTCGGACAGCTAAGAACACTGAAGCTTTCTTT. Translating it yields CASSPRTAKNTEAFF.

V is TRBV7-9 and J is TRBJ2-2; D is unresolved. The CDR3 runs to 15 residues. V gave up 6 bases and J gave up 2 bases, with 13 bases separating them. The germline gives CDR1 SEHNR, CDR2 FQNEAQ (reference sequence). The CDR3 sequence is CASRPVGLNTGELFF. CDR3 DNA: TGTGCCAGCAGGCCGGTAGGATTAAACACCGGGGAGCTGTTTTTT.

As concerns this clone: A much larger clone differs by one base, so this may be a read error. The V call is TRBV5-6, the J call TRBJ1-1, with unresolved D. The V gene lost 2 bases and the J gene lost 1 base, with 6 bases spanning the gap. Germline CDR1 SGHDT, CDR2 YYEEEE. This CDR3 region has 13 residues. The CDR3 bases are TGTGCCAGCAGCTTTCGGGGGAACACTGAAGCTTTCTTT. Its protein product is CASSFRGNTEAFF.

This clone has just one count. The chain is built from TRBV2 and TRBJ2-3, with 8 bases lining up with TRBD1. Germline loops: CDR1 SNHLY, CDR2 FYNNEI. V shed 5 bases and J 7 bases; nucleotides not matched to a gene: 8. CDR3 length: 14 residues. In DNA, the CDR3 is TGTGCCAGCAGTCCGGGACAGGCTACGAATACGCAGTATTTT. It yields the protein CASSPGQATNTQYF. The full variable domain, rest sourced from reference TRBV2 and TRBJ2-3, is EPEVTQTPSHQVTQMGQEVILRCVPISNHLYFYWYRQILGQKVEFLVSFYNNEISEKSEIFDDQFSVERPDGSNFTLKIRSTKLEDSAMYFCASSPGQATNTQYFGPGTRLTVL.

The chain couples TRBV5-1 to TRBJ2-3, with TRBD2 matching over 9 bases. The germline V gene encodes CDR1 SGHRS and CDR2 YFSETQ. CDR3 length equals 16 residues. After removal of 4 bases from V and 4 bases from J, the junction contained 10 bases not matched to a gene. CDR3 sequence (DNA): TGCGCCAGCAGCCCGGAGGTAGCGGGAGTGGCAGATACGCAGTATTTT. It codes for CASSPEVAGVADTQYF.

This rearrangement joins TRBV5-1 to TRBJ1-1; no definite D call. Germline CDR1 and CDR2: SGHRS and YFSETQ. The germline V and J ends were trimmed by 0 bases and 1 base, with 10 bases remaining between them. This CDR3 is built from 15 residues. CDR3 in DNA: TGCGCCAGCAGCTTGGAGGCACATTCGAACACTGAAGCTTTCTTT. This codes for CASSLEAHSNTEAFF. Variable domain in full (rest from reference TRBV5-1 and TRBJ1-1): KAGVTQTPRYLIKTRGQQVTLSCSPISGHRSVSWYQQTPGQGLQFLFEYFSETQRNKGNFPGRFSGRQFSNSRSEMNVSTLELGDSALYLCASSLEAHSNTEAFFGQGTRLTVV.

This rearrangement joins TRBV5-4 to TRBJ2-3; tentative D call: TRBD2 (5 bases). V gave up 4 bases and J gave up 2 bases, with 20 bases separating them. The V gene's germline CDR1 is SGHNT and CDR2 YYREEE (reference sequence). The CDR3 is made up of 17 amino acids. CDR3 sequence reads: CASSGKTGPGITDTQYF. The DNA for the CDR3 is TGTGCCAGCAGCGGTAAGACCGGCCCCGGGATCACAGATACGCAGTATTTT.

Only a few counts were recorded for this clone. Here the CDR3 reads CASSQTSGDTQYF. Written as DNA, the CDR3 is TGTGCCAGCAGTCAGACTAGCGGAGATACGCAGTATTTT. V is TRBV6-5 and J is TRBJ2-3; 9 nucleotides match TRBD2. Trimming at V came to 5 bases and at J to 5 bases, leaving 2 bases not matched to a gene. Looked up from germline, CDR1 is MNHEY and CDR2 is SVGAGI. The CDR3 is made up of 13 amino acids.

The chain is built from TRBV5-1 and TRBJ2-5; TRBD2 matches at 13 bases. The CDR3 is 17 residues long. V lost 0 bases, J lost 5 bases, and 7 bases stayed unmatched. The germline V gene has CDR1 SGHRS and CDR2 YFSETQ. The CDR3 sequence is CASSLALLAGGPETQYF. The CDR3 DNA reads as TGCGCCAGCAGCTTGGCCCTACTAGCGGGAGGGCCTGAGACCCAGTACTTC.

This clone was picked up many times. This chain uses TRBV29-1 with TRBJ2-3; TRBD2 aligns across 14 bases. The V gene end was trimmed by 6 bases and the J gene end by 5 bases; junction bases not matched to a gene: 4. CDR1 and CDR2 (germline): SQVTM, ANQGSEA. The CDR3 is made up of 14 amino acids. CDR3 protein: CSVGTSGSLDTQYF. In DNA, the CDR3 is TGCAGCGTCGGGACTAGCGGGAGTTTAGATACGCAGTATTTT.

This clone has a single count. The V and J genes are TRBV21-1 and TRBJ2-7; TRBD2, as called in the table, went unchecked against the DNA. TRBV21-1 is a listed pseudogene. This CDR3 is 20 amino acids long. In DNA, the CDR3 is TGTGCCAGCAGCAAAGCGGGGACTAGCGGGAGGTGGTTAGGGACCTACGAGCAGTACTTC. Its translation: CASSKAGTSGRWLGTYEQYF.

This sequence joins TRBV27 and TRBJ2-1, with TRBD2 matching over 9 bases. The CDR3 has 16 residues. Trimming removed 5 bases from V and 4 bases from J; junction bases left unmatched: 9. Germline CDR1 reads MNHEY; CDR2 reads SMNVEV (reference sequence). CDR3 coding DNA: TGTGCCAGCAGTCCCGTTGCGGGAGGGTTGTACAATGAGCAGTTCTTC. This encodes CASSPVAGGLYNEQFF.

This sequence joins TRBV30 and TRBJ1-6; tentative D call: TRBD1 (5 bases). The CDR3 consists of 14 residues. Germline assignment: CDR1 GTSNPN and CDR2 SVGIG (reference sequence). V was pared by 0 bases and J by 4 bases, with 7 bases between. CDR3 amino acids: CAWSVQVYNSPLHF. The CDR3 region has the DNA TGTGCCTGGAGTGTACAGGTTTATAATTCACCCCTCCACTTT.

This chain joins TRBV28 and TRBJ2-5; 10 bases map to TRBD1. Germline trimming cut 3 bases from V and 0 bases from J; bases unmatched to any gene: 7. Per germline, CDR1 MDHEN and CDR2 SYDVKM. CDR3 size: 17 residues. CDR3 sequence (DNA): TGTGCCAGCAGTTTGGTCGGGACAGGGGCCTACCAAGAGACCCAGTACTTC. Its protein product is CASSLVGTGAYQETQYF.